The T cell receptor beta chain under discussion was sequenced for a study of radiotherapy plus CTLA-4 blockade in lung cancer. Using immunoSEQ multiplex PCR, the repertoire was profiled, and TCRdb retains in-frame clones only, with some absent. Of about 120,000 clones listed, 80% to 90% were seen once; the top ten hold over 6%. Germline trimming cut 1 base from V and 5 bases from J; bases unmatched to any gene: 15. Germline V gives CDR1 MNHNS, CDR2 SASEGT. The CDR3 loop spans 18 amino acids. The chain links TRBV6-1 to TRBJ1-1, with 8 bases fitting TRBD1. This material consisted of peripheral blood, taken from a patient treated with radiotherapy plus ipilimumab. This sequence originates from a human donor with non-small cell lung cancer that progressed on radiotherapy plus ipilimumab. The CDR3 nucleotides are TGTGCCAGCAGTGAAGGGACAGGGTACCGTGTATCCGAAACTGAAGCTTTCTTT. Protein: CASSEGTGYRVSETEAFF.